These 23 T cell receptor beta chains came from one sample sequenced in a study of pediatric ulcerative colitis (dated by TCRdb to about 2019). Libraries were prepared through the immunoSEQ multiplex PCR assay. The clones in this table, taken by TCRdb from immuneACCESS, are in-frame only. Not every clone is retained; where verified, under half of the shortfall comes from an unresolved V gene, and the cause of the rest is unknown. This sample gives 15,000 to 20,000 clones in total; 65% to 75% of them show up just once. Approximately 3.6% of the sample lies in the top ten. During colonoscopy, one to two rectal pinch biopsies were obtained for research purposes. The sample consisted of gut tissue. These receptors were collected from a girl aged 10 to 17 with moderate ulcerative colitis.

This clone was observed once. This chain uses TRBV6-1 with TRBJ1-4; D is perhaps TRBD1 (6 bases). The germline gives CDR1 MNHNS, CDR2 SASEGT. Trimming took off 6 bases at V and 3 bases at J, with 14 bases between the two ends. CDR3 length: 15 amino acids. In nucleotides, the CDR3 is TGTGCCAGCAGGGGACAAGCGTCTCCTAATGAAAAACTGTTTTTT. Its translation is CASRGQASPNEKLFF.

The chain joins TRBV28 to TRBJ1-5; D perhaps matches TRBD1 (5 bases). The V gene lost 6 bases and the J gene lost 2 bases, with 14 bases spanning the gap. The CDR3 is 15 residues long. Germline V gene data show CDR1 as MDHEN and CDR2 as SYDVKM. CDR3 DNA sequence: TGTGCCAGCAGCGTCGCTCTGGGGGGCAATCAGCCCCAGCATTTT. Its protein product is CASSVALGGNQPQHF.

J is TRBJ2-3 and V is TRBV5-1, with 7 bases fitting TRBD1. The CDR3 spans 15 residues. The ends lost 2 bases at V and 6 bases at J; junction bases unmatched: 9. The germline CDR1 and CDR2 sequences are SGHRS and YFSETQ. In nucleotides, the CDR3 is TGCGCCAGCAGCTTAGGGGACAGCCTTGGGGATACGCAGTATTTT. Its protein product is CASSLGDSLGDTQYF.

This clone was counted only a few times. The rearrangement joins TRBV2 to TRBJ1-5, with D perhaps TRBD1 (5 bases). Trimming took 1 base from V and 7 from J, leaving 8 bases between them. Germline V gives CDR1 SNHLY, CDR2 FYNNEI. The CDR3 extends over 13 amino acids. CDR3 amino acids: CASSEEGIQPQHF. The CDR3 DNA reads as TGTGCCAGCAGTGAAGAGGGGATCCAGCCCCAGCATTTT.

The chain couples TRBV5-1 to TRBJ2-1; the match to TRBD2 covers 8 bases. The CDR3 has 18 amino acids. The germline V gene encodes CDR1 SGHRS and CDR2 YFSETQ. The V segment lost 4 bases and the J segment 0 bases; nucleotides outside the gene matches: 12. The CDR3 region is CASSPRTSSGGSYNEQFF. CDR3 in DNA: TGCGCCAGCAGCCCACGGACTAGCTCGGGAGGCTCCTACAATGAGCAGTTCTTC.

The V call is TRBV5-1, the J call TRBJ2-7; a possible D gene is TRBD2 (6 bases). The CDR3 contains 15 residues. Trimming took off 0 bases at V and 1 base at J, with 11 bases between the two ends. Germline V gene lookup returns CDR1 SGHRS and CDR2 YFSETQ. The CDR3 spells CASSLVSGGSYEQYF. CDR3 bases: TGCGCCAGCAGCTTGGTTTCCGGGGGTTCCTACGAGCAGTACTTC. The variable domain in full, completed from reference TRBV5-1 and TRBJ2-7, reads KAGVTQTPRYLIKTRGQQVTLSCSPISGHRSVSWYQQTPGQGLQFLFEYFSETQRNKGNFPGRFSGRQFSNSRSEMNVSTLELGDSALYLCASSLVSGGSYEQYFGPGTRLTVT.

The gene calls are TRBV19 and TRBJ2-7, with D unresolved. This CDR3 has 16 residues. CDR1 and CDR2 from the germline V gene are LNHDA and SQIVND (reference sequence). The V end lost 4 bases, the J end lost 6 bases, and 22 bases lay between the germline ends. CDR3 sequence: CASSTDLAAPGAEQYF. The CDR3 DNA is TGTGCCAGTAGTACCGATCTGGCGGCCCCTGGAGCCGAGCAGTACTTC.

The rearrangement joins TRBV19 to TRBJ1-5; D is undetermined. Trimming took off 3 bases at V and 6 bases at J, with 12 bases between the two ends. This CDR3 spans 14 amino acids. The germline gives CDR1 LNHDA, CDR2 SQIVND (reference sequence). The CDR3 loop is CASSIVGSGQPQHF. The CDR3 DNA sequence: TGTGCCAGTAGTATCGTCGGGTCCGGTCAGCCCCAGCATTTT.

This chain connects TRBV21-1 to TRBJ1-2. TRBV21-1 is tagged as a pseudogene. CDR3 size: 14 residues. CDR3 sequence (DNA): TGTGCCAGCAGCAGGTCTTTTGAAAACTATGGCTACACCTTC. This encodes CASSRSFENYGYTF.

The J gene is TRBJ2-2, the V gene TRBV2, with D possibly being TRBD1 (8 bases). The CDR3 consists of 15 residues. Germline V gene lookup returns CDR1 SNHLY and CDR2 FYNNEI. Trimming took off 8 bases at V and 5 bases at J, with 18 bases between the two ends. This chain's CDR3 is CASRTYRGGTGELFF. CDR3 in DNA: TGTGCCAGCCGAACGTACAGGGGGGGTACCGGGGAGCTGTTTTTT.

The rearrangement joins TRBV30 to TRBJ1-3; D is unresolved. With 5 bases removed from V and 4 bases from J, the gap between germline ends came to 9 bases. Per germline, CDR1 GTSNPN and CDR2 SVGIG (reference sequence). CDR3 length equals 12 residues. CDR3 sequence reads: CAWGSSGNTIYF. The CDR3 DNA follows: TGTGCCTGGGGTTCCAGCGGAAACACCATATATTTT.

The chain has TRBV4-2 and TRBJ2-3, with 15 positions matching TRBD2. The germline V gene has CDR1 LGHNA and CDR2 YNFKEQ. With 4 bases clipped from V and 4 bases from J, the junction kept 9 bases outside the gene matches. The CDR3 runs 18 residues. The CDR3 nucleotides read TGTGCCAGCAGCCTCGGGACTAGCGGGAGGATATTCCCAGATACGCAGTATTTT. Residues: CASSLGTSGRIFPDTQYF.

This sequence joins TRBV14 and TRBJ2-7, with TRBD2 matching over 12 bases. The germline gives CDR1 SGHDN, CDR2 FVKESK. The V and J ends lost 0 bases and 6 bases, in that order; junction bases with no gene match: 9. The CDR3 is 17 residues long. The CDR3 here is CASSQDRLAGETGEQYF. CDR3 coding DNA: TGTGCCAGCAGCCAAGACCGACTAGCGGGAGAAACAGGCGAGCAGTACTTC.

The CDR3 coding sequence is TGTGCCAGCAGTTTCCCCGCGGGGGGGCAGGTCAGGGCTTTCTTT. Translation gives CASSFPAGGQVRAFF. The chain joins TRBV28 to TRBJ1-1, with D possibly TRBD1 on 6 matching bases. V shed 3 bases and J shed 11 bases, with 22 bases lying between them. CDR1 is MDHEN and CDR2 is SYDVKM in the germline V gene. CDR3 length: 15 amino acids.

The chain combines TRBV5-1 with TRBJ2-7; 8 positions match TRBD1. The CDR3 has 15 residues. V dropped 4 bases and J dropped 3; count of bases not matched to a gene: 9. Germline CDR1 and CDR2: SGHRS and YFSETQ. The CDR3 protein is CASSPQGGGIYEQYF. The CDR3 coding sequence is TGCGCCAGCAGCCCACAGGGGGGTGGGATCTACGAGCAGTACTTC.

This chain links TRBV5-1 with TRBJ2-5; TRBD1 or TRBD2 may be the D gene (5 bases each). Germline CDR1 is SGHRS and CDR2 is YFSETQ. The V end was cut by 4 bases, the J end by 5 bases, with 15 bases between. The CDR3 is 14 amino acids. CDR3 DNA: TGCGCCAGCAGCCTGGAGCCGGGACGGGAGACCCAGTACTTC. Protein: CASSLEPGRETQYF.

In DNA form, the CDR3 reads TGCGCCAGCAGCGCCATACAGGGGGCGAGCTACGAGCAGTACTTC. It specifies CASSAIQGASYEQYF. The chain links TRBV4-1 to TRBJ2-7; 9 bases line up with TRBD1. This CDR3 is built from 15 residues. The trim removed 5 bases at V and 3 bases at J, leaving 8 bases unmatched. Per germline, CDR1 MGHRA and CDR2 YSYEKL.

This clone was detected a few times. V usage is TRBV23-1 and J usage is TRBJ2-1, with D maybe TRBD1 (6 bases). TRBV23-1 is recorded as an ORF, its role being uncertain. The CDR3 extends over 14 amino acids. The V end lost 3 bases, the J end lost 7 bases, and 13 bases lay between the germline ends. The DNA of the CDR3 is TGCGCCAGCAGTCATCAGGGGATATGGAATGAGCAGTTCTTC. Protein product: CASSHQGIWNEQFF.

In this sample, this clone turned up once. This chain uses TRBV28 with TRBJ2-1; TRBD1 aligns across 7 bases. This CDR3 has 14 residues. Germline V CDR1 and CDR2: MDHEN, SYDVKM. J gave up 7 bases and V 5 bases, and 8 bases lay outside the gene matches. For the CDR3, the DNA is TGTGCCAGCAGTATCGGGACAGCTAAGAATGAGCAGTTCTTC. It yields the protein CASSIGTAKNEQFF.

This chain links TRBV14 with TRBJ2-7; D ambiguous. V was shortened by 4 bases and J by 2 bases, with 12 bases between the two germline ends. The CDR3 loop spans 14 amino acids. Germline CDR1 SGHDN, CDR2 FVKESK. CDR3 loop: CASSPPGNPYEQYF. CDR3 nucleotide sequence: TGTGCCAGCAGCCCCCCCGGTAATCCCTACGAGCAGTACTTC.

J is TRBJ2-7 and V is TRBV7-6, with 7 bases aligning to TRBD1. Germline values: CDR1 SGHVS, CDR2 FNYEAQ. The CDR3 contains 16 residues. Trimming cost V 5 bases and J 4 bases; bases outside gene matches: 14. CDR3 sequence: CASSAATGTERYEQYF. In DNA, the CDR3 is TGTGCCAGCAGCGCCGCGACCGGGACAGAGCGATACGAGCAGTACTTC. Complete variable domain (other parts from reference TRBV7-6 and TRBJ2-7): GAGVSQSPRYKVTKRGQDVALRCDPISGHVSLYWYRQALGQGPEFLTYFNYEAQQDKSGLPNDRFSAERPEGSISTLTIQRTEQRDSAMYRCASSAATGTERYEQYFGPGTRLTVT.

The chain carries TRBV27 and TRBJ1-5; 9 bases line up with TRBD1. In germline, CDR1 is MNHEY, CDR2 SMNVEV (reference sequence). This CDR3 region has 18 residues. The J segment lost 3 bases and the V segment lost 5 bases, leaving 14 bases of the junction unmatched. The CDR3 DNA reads TGTGCCAGCAGTCTACGTTGGACAGGGGCAACGGTCAATCAGCCCCAGCATTTT. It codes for CASSLRWTGATVNQPQHF.

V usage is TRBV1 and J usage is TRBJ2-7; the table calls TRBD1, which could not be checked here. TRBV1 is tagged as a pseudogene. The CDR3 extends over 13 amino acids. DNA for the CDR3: TGCACCAGCAGCCGACATTATCCCTACGAGCAGTACTTC. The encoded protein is CTSSRHYPYEQYF.